This record concerns one T cell receptor beta chain sequence. What it binds is unknown. This sample is drawn from a study of resident and recirculating memory T cells in vitiligo. Turning to the study itself: Whole samples, not sorted cells, were homogenized and used for genomic DNA extraction. Study results and limitations: Sequences differed between biopsy sites and patients, suggesting private specificity.

The assay was immunoSEQ multiplex PCR, and TCRdb's table has in-frame clones only and misses some. The profile shows about 45,000 clones, around 90% of them singletons. The CDR3 consists of 15 residues. Trimming took off 0 bases at V and 1 base at J, with 7 bases between the two ends. Germline V gene lookup returns CDR1 LGHNA and CDR2 YSLEER. The rearrangement uses TRBV4-3 and TRBJ2-4; unclear D gene. The sequencing sample was made of blood. This receptor was identified in a male donor with vitiligo. The CDR3: CASSQDRWAKNIQYF. The CDR3 bases are TGCGCCAGCAGCCAAGATAGATGGGCCAAAAACATTCAGTACTTC.